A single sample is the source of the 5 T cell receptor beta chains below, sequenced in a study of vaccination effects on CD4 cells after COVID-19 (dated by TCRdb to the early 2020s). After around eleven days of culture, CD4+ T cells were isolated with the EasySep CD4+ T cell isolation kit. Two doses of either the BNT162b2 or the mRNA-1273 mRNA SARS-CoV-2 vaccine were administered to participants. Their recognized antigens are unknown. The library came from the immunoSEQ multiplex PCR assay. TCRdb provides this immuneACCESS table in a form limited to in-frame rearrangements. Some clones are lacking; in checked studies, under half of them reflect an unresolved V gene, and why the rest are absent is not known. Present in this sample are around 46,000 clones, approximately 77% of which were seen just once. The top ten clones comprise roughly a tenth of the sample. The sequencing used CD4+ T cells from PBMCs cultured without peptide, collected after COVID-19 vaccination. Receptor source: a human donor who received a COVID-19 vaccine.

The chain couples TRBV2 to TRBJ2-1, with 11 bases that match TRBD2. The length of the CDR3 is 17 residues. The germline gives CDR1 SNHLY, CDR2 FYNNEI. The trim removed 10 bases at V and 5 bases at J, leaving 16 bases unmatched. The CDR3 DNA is TGTGCCACCCGGGGTCTAGCGGGGGGAGGGAAGAACAATGAGCAGTTCTTC. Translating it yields CATRGLAGGGKNNEQFF.

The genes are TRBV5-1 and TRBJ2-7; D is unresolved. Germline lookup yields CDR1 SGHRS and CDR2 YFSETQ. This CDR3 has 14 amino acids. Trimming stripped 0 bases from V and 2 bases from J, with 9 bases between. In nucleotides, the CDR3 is TGCGCCAGCAGCTTGGATTTAAGTCCCTACGAGCAGTACTTC. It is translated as CASSLDLSPYEQYF.

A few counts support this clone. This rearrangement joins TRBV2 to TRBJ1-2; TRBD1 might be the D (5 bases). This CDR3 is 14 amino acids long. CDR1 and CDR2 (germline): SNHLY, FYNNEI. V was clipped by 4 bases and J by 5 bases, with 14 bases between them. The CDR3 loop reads CASSVRSTAYGYTF. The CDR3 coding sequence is TGTGCCAGCAGTGTTCGTTCGACAGCTTATGGCTACACCTTC.

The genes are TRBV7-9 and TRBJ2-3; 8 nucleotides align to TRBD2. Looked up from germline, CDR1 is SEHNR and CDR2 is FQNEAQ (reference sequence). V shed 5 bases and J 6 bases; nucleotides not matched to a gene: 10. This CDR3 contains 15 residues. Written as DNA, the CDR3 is TGTGCCAGCAGCGCCAGCGGGAGCCCTCAGGATACGCAGTATTTT. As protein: CASSASGSPQDTQYF. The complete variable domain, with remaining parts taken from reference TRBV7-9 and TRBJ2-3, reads DTGVSQNPRHKITKRGQNVTFRCDPISEHNRLYWYRQTLGQGPEFLTYFQNEAQLEKSRLLSDRFSAERPKGSFSTLEIQRTEQGDSAMYLCASSASGSPQDTQYFGPGTRLTVL.

The CDR3 region is CASSSGLAGARQFF. The CDR3 region has the DNA TGCGCCAGCAGCTCGGGACTAGCGGGAGCCCGGCAGTTCTTC. This chain links TRBV10-1 with TRBJ2-1, with 14 bases matching TRBD2. From germline, CDR1 is WNHNN and CDR2 SYGVQD (reference sequence). V shed 6 bases and J 12 bases; nucleotides not matched to a gene: 7. This CDR3 has 14 amino acids.